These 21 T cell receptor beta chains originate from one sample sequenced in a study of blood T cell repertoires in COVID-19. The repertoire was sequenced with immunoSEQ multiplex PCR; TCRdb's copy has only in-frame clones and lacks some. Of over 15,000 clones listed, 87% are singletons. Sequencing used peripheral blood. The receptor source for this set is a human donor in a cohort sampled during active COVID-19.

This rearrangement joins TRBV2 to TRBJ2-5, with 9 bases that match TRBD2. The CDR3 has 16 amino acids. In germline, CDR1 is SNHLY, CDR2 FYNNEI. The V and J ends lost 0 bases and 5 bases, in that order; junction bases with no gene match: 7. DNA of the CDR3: TGTGCCAGCAGTGAAGCGACTAGCGGTTTTGGGGAGACCCAGTACTTC. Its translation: CASSEATSGFGETQYF.

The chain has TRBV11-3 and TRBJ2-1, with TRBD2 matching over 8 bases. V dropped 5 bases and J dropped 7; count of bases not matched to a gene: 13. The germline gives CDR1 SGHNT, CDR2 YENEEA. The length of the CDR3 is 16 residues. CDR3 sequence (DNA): TGTGCCAGCAGCCCTGGTCGGCGGGAGGATTCGAATGAGCAGTTCTTC. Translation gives CASSPGRREDSNEQFF.

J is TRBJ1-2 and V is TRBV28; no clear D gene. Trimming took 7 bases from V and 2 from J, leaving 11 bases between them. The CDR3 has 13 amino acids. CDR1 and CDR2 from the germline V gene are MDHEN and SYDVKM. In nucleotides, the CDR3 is TGTGCCAGCACCCAACGAGGAAACTATGGCTACACCTTC. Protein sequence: CASTQRGNYGYTF.

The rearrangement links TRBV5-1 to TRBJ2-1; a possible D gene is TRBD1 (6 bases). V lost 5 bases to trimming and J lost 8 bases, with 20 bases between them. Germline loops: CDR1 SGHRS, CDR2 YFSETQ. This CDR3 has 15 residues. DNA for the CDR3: TGCGCCAGCAGACCGCCACCTACAGGGTTCGATGAGCAGTTCTTC. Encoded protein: CASRPPPTGFDEQFF.

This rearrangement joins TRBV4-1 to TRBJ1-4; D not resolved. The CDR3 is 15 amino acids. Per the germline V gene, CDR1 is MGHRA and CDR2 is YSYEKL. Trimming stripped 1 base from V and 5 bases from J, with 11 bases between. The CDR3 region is CASSQARRENEKLFF. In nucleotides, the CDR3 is TGCGCCAGCAGCCAAGCCCGCCGGGAAAATGAAAAACTGTTTTTT.

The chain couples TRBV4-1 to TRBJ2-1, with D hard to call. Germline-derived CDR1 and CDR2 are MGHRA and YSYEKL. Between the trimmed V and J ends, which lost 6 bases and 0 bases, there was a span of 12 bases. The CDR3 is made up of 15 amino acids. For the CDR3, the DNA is TGCGCCAGCAGGCCTGTTGCCAGCTCCTACAATGAGCAGTTCTTC. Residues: CASRPVASSYNEQFF.

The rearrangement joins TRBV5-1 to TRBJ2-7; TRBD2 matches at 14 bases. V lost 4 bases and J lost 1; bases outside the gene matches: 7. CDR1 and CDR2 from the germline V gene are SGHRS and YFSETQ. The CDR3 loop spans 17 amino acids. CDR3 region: CASSPGGLAGVSYEQYF. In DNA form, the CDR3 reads TGCGCCAGCAGCCCGGGGGGACTAGCGGGAGTGTCCTACGAGCAGTACTTC.

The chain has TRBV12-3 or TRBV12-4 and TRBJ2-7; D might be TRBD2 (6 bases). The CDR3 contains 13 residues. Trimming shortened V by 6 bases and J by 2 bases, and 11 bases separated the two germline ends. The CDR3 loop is CASRPSATYEQYF. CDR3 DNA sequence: TGTGCCAGCAGACCTAGCGCAACCTACGAGCAGTACTTC.

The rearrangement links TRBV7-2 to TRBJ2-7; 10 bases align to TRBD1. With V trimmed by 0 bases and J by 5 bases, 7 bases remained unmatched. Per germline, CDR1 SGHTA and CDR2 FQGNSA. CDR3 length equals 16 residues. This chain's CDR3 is CASSLAGTGVFNEQYF. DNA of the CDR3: TGTGCCAGCAGCTTAGCGGGGACAGGGGTTTTCAACGAGCAGTACTTC.

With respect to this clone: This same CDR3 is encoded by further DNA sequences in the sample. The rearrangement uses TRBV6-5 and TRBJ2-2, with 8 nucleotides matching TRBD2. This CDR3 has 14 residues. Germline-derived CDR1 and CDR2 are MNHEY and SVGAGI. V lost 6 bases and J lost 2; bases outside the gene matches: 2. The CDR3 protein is CASRGTSNTGELFF. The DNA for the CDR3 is TGTGCCAGCAGAGGGACTAGTAACACCGGGGAGCTGTTTTTT.

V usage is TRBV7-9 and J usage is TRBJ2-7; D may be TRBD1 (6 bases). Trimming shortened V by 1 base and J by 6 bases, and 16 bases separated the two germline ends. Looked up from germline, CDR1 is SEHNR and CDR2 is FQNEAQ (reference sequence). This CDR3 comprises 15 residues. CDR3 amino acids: CASSLGGQLGFEQYF. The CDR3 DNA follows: TGTGCCAGCAGCTTAGGGGGGCAGCTGGGGTTCGAGCAGTACTTC.

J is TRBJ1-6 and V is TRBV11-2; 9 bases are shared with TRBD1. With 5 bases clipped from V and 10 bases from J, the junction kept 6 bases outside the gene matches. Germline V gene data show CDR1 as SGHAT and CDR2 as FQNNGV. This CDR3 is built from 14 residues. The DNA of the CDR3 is TGTGCCAGCAGCAATGGACAGGGGAGCTCACCCCTCCACTTT. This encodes CASSNGQGSSPLHF.

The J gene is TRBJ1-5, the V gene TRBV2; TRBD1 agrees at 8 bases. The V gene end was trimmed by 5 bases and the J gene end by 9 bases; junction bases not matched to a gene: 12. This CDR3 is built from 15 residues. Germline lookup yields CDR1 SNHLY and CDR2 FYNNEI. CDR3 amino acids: CASSKGQGAPGPQHF. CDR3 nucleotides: TGTGCCAGCAGTAAAGGGCAGGGGGCTCCCGGGCCCCAGCATTTT.

Here the CDR3 reads CASTLPNSPLHF. In nucleotides, the CDR3 is TGTGCCAGCACCCTCCCCAATTCACCCCTCCACTTT. The chain links TRBV28 to TRBJ1-6; D is undetermined. From germline, CDR1 is MDHEN and CDR2 SYDVKM. There are 12 residues in the CDR3. The germline V and J ends were trimmed by 7 bases and 7 bases, with 8 bases remaining between them.

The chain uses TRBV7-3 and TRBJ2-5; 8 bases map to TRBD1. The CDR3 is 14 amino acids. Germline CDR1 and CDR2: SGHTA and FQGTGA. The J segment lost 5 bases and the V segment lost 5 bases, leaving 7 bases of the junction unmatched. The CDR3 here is CASSIGQGGETQYF. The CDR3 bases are TGTGCCAGCAGCATCGGACAGGGCGGCGAGACCCAGTACTTC.

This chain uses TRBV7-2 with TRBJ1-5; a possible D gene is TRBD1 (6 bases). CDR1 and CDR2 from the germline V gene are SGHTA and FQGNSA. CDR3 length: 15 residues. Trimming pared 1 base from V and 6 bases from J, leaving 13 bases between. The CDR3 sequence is CASSLGGTTFQPQHF. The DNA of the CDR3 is TGTGCCAGCAGCTTAGGGGGGACAACGTTTCAGCCCCAGCATTTT.

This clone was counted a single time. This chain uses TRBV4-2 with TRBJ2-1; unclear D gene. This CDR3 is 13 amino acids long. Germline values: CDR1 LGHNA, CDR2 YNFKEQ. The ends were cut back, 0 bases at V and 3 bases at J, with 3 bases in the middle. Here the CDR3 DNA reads TGTGCCAGCAGCCAAGACTTCTACAATGAGCAGTTCTTC. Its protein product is CASSQDFYNEQFF.

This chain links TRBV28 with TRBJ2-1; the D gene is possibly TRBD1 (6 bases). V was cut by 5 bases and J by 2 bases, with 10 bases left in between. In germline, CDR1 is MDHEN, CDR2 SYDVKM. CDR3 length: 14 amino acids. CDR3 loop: CASSDGQTYNEQFF. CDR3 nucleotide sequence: TGTGCCAGCAGTGACGGACAGACCTACAATGAGCAGTTCTTC.

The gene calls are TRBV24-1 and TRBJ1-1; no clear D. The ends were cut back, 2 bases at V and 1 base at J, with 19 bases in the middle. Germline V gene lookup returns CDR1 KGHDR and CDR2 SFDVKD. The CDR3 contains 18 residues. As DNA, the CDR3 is TGTGCCACCAGTGATTCAACCCGTCCCGGGAGATCGAACACTGAAGCTTTCTTT. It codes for CATSDSTRPGRSNTEAFF.

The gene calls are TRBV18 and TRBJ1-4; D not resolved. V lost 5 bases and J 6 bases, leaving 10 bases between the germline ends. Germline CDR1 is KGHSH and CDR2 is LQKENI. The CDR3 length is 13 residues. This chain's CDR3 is CASSEQRDEKLFF. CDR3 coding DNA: TGTGCCAGCTCAGAACAGCGGGATGAAAAACTGTTTTTT.

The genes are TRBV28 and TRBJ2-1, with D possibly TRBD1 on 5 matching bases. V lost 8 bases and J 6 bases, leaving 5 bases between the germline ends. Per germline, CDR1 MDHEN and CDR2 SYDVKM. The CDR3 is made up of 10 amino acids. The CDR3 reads CASGANEQFF. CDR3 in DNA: TGTGCCAGCGGGGCCAATGAGCAGTTCTTC.